A selection of T cell receptor beta chains follows, all from one sample in a study of OX40 agonist ivuxolimab in advanced cancers. Repertoires were generated with immunoSEQ multiplex PCR, while TCRdb's copy carries only in-frame clones and drops some. Of approximately 80,000 clones listed, about 90% were seen once; the top ten hold under 9.5%. Sequencing used CD4+ or CD8+ T cells sorted from blood, obtained in a trial of the OX40 agonist ivuxolimab. The source of these receptors is an adult with an advanced solid tumor such as melanoma, head and neck, liver or kidney cancer. Both conserved end residues are part of each CDR3. D genes are given only for firm matches. Not all rows give a size; the values are once, few, many and, for expanded clones, a class.

TRBJ1-5 . TRBV2 11 . TGTGCCAGCAGGGGGGTTTTGGCCCAGCATTTT CASRGVLAQHF
TRBJ2-1 TRBD1 TRBV2 15 . TGTGCCAGCAGTACAGTGGACAGGGGGTACAATGAGCAGTTCTTC CASSTVDRGYNEQFF
TRBJ1-1 . TRBV13 15 . TGTGCCAGCAGTGGAAACGGGGAGGGAGCGACTGAAGCTTTCTTT CASSGNGEGATEAFF
TRBJ1-4 . TRBV7-9 11 . TGTGCCAGCAGCAAGACCGAAAAACTGTTTTTT CASSKTEKLFF
TRBJ2-3 . TRBV7-2 14 . TGTGCCAGCAGCTTAGCGCGGCACTCAGATACGCAGTATTTT CASSLARHSDTQYF
TRBJ2-3 . TRBV4-3 14 once TGCGCCAGCAGCGGTACGGAGAGCACAGATACGCAGTATTTT CASSGTESTDTQYF
TRBJ2-1 . TRBV27 11 . TGTGCCAGCAGTTTATCCGGTGAGCAGTTCTTC CASSLSGEQFF
TRBJ1-2 . TRBV11-3 13 . TGTGCCAGCAGCGTAGCGGGGGGCTTTGGCTACACCTTC CASSVAGGFGYTF
TRBJ1-3 . TRBV2 15 . TGTGCCAGCAGCCAAGGGCCGATCTCTGGAAACACCATATATTTT CASSQGPISGNTIYF
TRBJ2-1 . TRBV29-1 15 . TGCAGCGTTGAAGACCTGGGGAGGACCTACAATGAGCAGTTCTTC CSVEDLGRTYNEQFF